Listed below are T cell receptor beta chains from one sample, sequenced in a study of T cell clusters in autoimmune cytopenias. Reanalyzing the multiplex PCR reads, TCRdb keeps one entry per CDR3 protein, without DNA. This listing includes about 6,100 distinct CDR3 sequences. The same sample was also studied in work on T cell repertoires in aging, cancer and after chemotherapy.

The sequenced sample was peripheral blood. The receptors derive from a human donor in good health. CDR3s include the opening cysteine and the closing phenylalanine or tryptophan. Not all rows give a size; the values are once, few, many and, for expanded clones, a class.

CDR3 | V | size | J | length
CASSQPTVTGELFF | TRBV13 | medium-sized | TRBJ2-2 | 14
CSARVRGLAVYEQYF | TRBV20-1 | . | TRBJ2-7 | 15
CASRTDSRSTGELFF | TRBV6-6 | medium-sized | TRBJ2-2 | 15
CSVVTGNNEQFF | TRBV29-1 | . | TRBJ2-1 | 12
CASSLAGALEGYTF | TRBV5-1 | . | TRBJ1-2 | 14
CASSLGTSHTDTQYF | TRBV6-2/TRBV6-3 | . | TRBJ2-3 | 15
CSAGEYTGETNTEAFF | TRBV29-1 | . | TRBJ1-1 | 16
CASSKPGPDTQYF | TRBV14 | . | TRBJ2-3 | 13
CASSPQGGQGANYGYTF | TRBV18 | medium-sized | TRBJ1-2 | 17
CASSSYGQGNQNEQFF | TRBV7-2 | . | TRBJ2-1 | 16
CASSPEGQASYEQYF | TRBV7-9 | . | TRBJ2-7 | 15
CASSFPPSGEDADTQYF | TRBV12-3/TRBV12-4 | . | TRBJ2-3 | 17
CAISDKGGTEAFF | TRBV10-3 | . | TRBJ1-1 | 13
CASSEAGGDQPQHF | TRBV6-1 | . | TRBJ1-5 | 14
CASRAVLIGYEQYF | TRBV6-1 | medium-sized | TRBJ2-7 | 14
CASSIAGRVNTEAFF | TRBV19 | . | TRBJ1-1 | 15
CAWSVSGAGYEQYF | TRBV30 | medium-sized | TRBJ2-7 | 14
CASSSRGLYSNEKLFF | TRBV6-6 | . | TRBJ1-4 | 16
CASNTGRDTFYSPLHF | TRBV6-1 | medium-sized | TRBJ1-6 | 16
CASRSPGGNNEQFF | TRBV19 | medium-sized | TRBJ2-1 | 14
CASREMPWAPGNEQFF | TRBV6-5 | medium-sized | TRBJ2-1 | 16
CASSSHPNYGYTF | TRBV6-4 | . | TRBJ1-2 | 13
CASSYGRGGELFF | TRBV6-2/TRBV6-3 | medium-sized | TRBJ2-2 | 13
CASSLAGNSYGYTF | TRBV12-3/TRBV12-4 | . | TRBJ1-2 | 14
CASSLTGTGSYNEQFF | TRBV6-2/TRBV6-3 | medium-sized | TRBJ2-1 | 16
CASSKRTTGLGNEKLFF | TRBV6-6 | . | TRBJ1-4 | 17
CSVESRTGIETQYF | TRBV29-1 | medium-sized | TRBJ2-5 | 14
CSAPNRDKRYEQYF | TRBV20-1 | . | TRBJ2-7 | 14
CASSPPPGLHYEQYF | TRBV5-4 | medium-sized | TRBJ2-7 | 15
CASGASGGPGDTQYF | TRBV19 | . | TRBJ2-3 | 15
CASSTGRTYEQYF | TRBV6-6 | . | TRBJ2-7 | 13
CASSLAGGNNSPLHF | TRBV6-1 | medium-sized | TRBJ1-6 | 15
CASSISIDEKLFF | TRBV19 | medium-sized | TRBJ1-4 | 13
CASRTVDYGYTF | TRBV6-2/TRBV6-3 | medium-sized | TRBJ1-2 | 12
CASSLAGAGSGDEQFF | TRBV12-3/TRBV12-4 | medium-sized | TRBJ2-1 | 16
CASSLVGSQGDTQYF | TRBV11-2 | . | TRBJ2-3 | 15
CASNAFQTVNYGYTF | TRBV6-6 | . | TRBJ1-2 | 15
CASSIGPGQGYEQYF | TRBV19 | medium-sized | TRBJ2-7 | 15
CASSLSGREQYF | TRBV19 | medium-sized | TRBJ2-7 | 12
CASSPGGGRTEAFF | TRBV18 | . | TRBJ1-1 | 14
CASSGLHEQYF | TRBV5-1 | . | TRBJ2-7 | 11